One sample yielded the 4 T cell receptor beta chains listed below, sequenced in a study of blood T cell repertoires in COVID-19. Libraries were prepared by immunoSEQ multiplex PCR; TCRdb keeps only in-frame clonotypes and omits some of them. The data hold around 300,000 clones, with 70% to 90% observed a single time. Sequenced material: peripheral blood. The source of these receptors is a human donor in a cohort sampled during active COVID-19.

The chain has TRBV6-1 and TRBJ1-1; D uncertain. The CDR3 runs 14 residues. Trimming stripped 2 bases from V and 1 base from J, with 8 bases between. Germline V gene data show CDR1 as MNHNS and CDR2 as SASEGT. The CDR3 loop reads CASSELSGNTEAFF. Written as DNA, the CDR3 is TGTGCCAGCAGTGAACTGTCAGGGAACACTGAAGCTTTCTTT.

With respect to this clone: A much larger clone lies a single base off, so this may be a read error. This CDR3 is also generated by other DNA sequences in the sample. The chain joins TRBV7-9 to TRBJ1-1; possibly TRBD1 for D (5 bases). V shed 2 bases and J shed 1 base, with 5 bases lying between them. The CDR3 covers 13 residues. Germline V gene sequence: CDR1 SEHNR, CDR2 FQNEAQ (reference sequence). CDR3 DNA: TGTGCCAGCAGCTTAACAGGGAACACTGAAGCTTTCTTT. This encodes CASSLTGNTEAFF.

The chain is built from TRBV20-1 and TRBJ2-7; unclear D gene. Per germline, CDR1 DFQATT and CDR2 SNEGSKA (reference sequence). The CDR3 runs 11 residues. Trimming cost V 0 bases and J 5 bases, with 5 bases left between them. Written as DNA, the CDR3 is TGCAGTGCTAGAGAGTTCGACGAGCAGTACTTC. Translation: CSAREFDEQYF.

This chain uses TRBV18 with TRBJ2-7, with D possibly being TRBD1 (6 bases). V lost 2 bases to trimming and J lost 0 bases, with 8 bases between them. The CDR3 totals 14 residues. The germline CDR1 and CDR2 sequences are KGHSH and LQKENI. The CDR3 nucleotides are TGTGCCAGCTCACCAGGGGGCTTCTCCTACGAGCAGTACTTC. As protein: CASSPGGFSYEQYF. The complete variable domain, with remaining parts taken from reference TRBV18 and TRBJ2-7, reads NAGVMQNPRHLVRRRGQEARLRCSPMKGHSHVYWYRQLPEEGLKFMVYLQKENIIDESGMPKERFSAEFPKEGPSILRIQQVVRGDSAAYFCASSPGGFSYEQYFGPGTRLTVT.